Sequencing of this TCR beta chain was carried out in a study of blood T cell repertoires in COVID-19 (dated by TCRdb to 2018 to 2020). With regard to the full study: Collaborator samples came from the United States, Italy and Spain and covered acute and convalescent phases of COVID-19. The prospective study material was composed of cDNA or gDNA derived from T cells, B-cell-depleted T cells, or PBMCs. The dataset comprised deeply sampled blood TCRbeta repertoires from subjects exposed to, actively infected with, or recovered from COVID-19. The repertoires were released in a freely available public database intended as a resource for research on the immune response to SARS-CoV-2. Samples came from the ongoing ImmuneRACE study (first 160 participants) plus 1,254 subjects from 6 global collaborators. Sample metadata almost always included a de-identified subject ID, COVID-19 status, age in years and sex. HLA class I and class II types, where available, came from metadata supplied by the sample provider rather than from assay-based typing.

From its cysteine to its phenylalanine, the CDR3 spans 14 amino acids. The only DNA kept is the CDR3, 42 bases in frame from the first base. V is cut back by 0 bases and J by 10 bases, with 11 bases in the junction unmatched. The germline V gene (reference sequence) specifies GTSNPN as CDR1 and SVGIG as CDR2. The study at large found these results: The quantity of clinical and demographic metadata differed by source and by participant and was supplied without curation.

One collaborating source in Seattle enrolled patients during active infection and followed them longitudinally through the course of disease. Whole blood was collected in K2EDTA tubes by collaborating institutions according to the institutions' own protocols. Collaborator samples were shipped for TCRbeta analysis as frozen whole blood, isolated PBMCs, or DNA extracted from either sample type. On this clone itself: The target of this receptor is not known. No much larger clonotype is one base removed from it; base qualities were not supplied.

TCRbeta CDR3 regions were amplified from genomic DNA using the immunoSEQ Assay, a bias-controlled multiplex PCR. The authors' analysis ran thus. The number of nucleated cells in each sample was estimated from the amplification of reference gene primers within the assay. To quantify the absolute abundance of each unique TCRbeta CDR3 rearrangement, sequence reads were collapsed and filtered. For each sample, productive Simpson clonality was calculated as the square root of Simpson's diversity index across productive rearrangements. Held by TCRdb, this immuneACCESS table contains in-frame sequences only and omits some clones. Under half of the omission traces to an unresolved V gene where checked; the cause of the rest is unknown. V and J calls and clone size are copied from that table; D and trimming were computed from the DNA. The sample table contains 300,000 to 400,000 clones; only one count was recorded for roughly nine tenths of them. The ten largest clones take up less than 3% of the sample.

The sample was peripheral blood. Recombination joined TRBV30 with TRBJ1-1; TRBD1 lines up with 7 middle nucleotides. This clonotype was sampled from a woman in her twenties or thirties with COVID-19, enrolled during active disease. The CDR3 amino acid sequence is: CAWSVREGGVLAFF. The DNA reads TGTGCCTGGAGTGTACGGGAAGGGGGCGTTCTAGCTTTCTTT.